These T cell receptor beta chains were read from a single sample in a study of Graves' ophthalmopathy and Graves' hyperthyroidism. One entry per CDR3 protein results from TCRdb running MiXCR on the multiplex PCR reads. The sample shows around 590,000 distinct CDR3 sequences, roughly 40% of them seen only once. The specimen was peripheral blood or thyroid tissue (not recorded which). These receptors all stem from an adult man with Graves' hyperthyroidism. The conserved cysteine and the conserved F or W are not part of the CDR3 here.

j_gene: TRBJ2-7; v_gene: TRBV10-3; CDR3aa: ASRAGSSYEQY
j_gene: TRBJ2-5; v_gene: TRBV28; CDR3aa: ASRGQGLGETQY
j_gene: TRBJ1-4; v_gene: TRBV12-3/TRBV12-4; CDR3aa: ASSLTGPGEKLF
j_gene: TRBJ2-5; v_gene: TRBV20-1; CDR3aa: SARLGLAGGPLETQY
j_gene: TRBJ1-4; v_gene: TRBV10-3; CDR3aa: ASSTYRAGQEKLF
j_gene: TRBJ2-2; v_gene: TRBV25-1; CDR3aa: ASSELRSHANTGELF
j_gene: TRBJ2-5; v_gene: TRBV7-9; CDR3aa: ASSGQGGETQY
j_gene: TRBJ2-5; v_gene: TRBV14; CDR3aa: ASSPLPRGPGETQY
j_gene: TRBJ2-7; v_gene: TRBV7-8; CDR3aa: ASSFPGRAYEQY
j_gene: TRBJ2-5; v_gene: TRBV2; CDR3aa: ASSEAPGIQY
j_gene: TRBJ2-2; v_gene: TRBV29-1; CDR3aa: SGEGRVTGELF
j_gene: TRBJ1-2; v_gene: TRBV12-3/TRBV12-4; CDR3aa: ASSLGQTNYGYT
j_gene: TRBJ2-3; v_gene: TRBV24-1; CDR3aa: ATSEPRTFGTDTQY
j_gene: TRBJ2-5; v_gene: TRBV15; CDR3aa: ATSRVAQETQY
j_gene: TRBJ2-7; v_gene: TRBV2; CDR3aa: ASRAMRSYEQY
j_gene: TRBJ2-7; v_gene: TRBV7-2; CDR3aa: ASSLIDRGEQY
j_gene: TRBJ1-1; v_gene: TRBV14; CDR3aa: ASSYRKDGFTEAF
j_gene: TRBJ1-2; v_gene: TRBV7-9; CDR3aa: ASSLTAKGGYT
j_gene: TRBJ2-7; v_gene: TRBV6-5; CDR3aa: ASRVVRGQPLEQY
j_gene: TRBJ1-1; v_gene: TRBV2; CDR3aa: ASRGLAGGF
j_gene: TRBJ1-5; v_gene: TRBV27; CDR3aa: ATSSYRGNQPQH
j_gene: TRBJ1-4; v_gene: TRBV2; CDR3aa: ASSTGTGNEKLF
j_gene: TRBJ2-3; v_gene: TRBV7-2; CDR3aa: ASSSGFVVTDTQY
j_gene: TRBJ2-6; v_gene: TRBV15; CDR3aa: ATSSGQDRIANVLT
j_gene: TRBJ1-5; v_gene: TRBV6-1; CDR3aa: ASREDGSNNQPQH
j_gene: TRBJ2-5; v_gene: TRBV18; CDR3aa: ASSPNGEETQY
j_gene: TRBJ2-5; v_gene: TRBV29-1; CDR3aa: SVGGGTQY
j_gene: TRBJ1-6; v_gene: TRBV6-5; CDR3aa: ASSLSRDSPLH
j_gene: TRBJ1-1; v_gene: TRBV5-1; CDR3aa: ASSRGQSLSTEAF
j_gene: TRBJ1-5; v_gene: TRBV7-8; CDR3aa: ASSYGTGDQPQH
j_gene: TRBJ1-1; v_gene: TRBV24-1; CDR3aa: ATSSSQGDGEAF
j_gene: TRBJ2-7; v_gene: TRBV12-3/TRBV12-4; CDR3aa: ASSSTGPPYEQY
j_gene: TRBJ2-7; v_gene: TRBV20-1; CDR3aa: SARDPMSSYEQY
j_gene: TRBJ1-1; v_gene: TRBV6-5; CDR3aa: ASSYSWENTEAF
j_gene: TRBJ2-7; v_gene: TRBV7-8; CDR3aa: ASSLVRRSSYEQY
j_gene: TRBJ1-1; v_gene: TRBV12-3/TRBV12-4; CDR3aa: ASSLAGTTREAF
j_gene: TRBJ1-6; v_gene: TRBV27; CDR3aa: ASSLGYSNSPLH
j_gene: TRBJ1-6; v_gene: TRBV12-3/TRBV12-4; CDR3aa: ASSPAPRNSPLH
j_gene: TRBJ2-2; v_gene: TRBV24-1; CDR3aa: ATSRTADTGELF
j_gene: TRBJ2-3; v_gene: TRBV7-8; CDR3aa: ASSPLVSDTQY
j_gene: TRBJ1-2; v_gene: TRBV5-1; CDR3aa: ASSQEGVRAGNT
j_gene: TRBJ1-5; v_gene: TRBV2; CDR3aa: ARVGGSGNQPQH
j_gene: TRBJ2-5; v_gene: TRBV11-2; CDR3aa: ASSLSTAYQETQY
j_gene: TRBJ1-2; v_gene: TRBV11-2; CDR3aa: ASSPSNYGYT